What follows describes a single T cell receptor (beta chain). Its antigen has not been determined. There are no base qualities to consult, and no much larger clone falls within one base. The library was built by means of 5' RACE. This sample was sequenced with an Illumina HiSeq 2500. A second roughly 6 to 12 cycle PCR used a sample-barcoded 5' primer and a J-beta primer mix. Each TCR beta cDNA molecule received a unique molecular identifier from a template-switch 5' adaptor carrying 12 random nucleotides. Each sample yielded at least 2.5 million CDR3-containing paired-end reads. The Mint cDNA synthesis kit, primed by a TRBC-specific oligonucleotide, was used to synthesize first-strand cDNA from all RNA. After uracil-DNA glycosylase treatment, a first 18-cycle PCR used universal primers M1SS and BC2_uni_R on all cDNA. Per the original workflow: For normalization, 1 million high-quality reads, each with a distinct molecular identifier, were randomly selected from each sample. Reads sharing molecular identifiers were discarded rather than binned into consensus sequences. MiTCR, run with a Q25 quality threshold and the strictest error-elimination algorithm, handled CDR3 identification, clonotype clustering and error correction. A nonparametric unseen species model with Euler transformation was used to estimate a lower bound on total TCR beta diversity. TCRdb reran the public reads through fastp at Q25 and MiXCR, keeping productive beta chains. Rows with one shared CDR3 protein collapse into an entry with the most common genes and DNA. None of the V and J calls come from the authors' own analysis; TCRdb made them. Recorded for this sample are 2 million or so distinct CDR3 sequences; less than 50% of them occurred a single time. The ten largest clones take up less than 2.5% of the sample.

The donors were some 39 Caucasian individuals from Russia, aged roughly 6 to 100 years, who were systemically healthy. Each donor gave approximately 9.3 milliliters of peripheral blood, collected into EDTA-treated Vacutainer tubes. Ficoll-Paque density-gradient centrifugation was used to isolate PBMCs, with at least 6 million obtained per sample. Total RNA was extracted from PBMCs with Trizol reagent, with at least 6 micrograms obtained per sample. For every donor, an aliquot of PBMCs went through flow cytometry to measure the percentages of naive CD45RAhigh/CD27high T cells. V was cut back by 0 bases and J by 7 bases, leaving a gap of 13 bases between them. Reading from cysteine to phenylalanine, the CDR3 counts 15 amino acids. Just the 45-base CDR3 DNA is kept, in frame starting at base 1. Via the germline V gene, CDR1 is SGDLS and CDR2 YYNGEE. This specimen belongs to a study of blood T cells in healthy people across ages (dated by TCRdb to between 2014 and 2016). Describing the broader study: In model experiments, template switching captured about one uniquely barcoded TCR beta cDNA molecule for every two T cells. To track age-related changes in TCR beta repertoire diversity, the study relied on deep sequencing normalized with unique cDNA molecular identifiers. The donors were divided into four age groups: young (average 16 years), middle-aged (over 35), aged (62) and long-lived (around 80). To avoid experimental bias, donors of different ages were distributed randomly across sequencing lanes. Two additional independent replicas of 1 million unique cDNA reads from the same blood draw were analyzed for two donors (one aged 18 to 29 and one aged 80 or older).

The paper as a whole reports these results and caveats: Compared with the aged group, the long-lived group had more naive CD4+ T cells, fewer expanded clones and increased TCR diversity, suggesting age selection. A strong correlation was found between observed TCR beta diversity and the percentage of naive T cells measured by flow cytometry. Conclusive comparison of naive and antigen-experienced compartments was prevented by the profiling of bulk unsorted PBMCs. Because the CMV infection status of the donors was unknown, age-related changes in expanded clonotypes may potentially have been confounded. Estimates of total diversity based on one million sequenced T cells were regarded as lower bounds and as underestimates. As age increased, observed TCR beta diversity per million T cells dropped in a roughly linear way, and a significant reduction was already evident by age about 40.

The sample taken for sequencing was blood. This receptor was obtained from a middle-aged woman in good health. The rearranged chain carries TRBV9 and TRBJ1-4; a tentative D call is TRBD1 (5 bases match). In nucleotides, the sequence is TGTGCCAGCAGCGTAGCTACGGGGGGATTTGAAAAACTGTTTTTT. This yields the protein CASSVATGGFEKLFF.